This TCR beta chain appears in the sequencing data of a study of blood T cell repertoires in COVID-19. This CDR3 is built from 16 residues. Germline V gives CDR1 MRHNA, CDR2 SNTAGT. The V end lost 0 bases, the J end lost 2 bases, and 14 bases lay between the germline ends. Sequenced by immunoSEQ multiplex PCR; TCRdb stores in-frame clones only, minus some. The repertoire consists of roughly 100,000 clones, with approximately 86% occurring once and the leading ten covering less than 3.5%. Source material: peripheral blood. The chain carries TRBV6-4 and TRBJ2-7, with a possible D match to TRBD2 (5 bases). The receptor's source is a man between 45 and 60 years old with active or convalescent COVID-19. The CDR3, as DNA: TGTGCCAGCAGTGACTCGAGTCGGGGTCGACCCTACGAGCAGTACGTC. Its protein is CASSDSSRGRPYEQYV.